These 22 T cell receptor beta chains originate from one sample sequenced in a study of shared clonotypes between healthy human individuals. Assay used: immunoSEQ multiplex PCR; TCRdb lists only in-frame clones, some missing. The sample shows about 640,000 clones, about three quarters of them seen only once. The material sequenced was memory CD4+ T cells sorted from blood. The subset here: CD45RA-negative fraction. Receptor source: a woman aged 25 to 39 in good health.

This chain links TRBV28 with TRBJ1-2; 7 positions agree with TRBD1. This CDR3 is built from 15 residues. V gave up 5 bases and J gave up 8 bases; unmatched junction bases: 14. Germline CDR1 MDHEN, CDR2 SYDVKM. CDR3 sequence: CASSVTGPTGRGYTF. CDR3 bases: TGTGCCAGCAGTGTGACAGGGCCGACGGGACGCGGCTACACCTTC.

The genes are TRBV7-9 and TRBJ1-4, with 9 bases fitting TRBD1. Germline values: CDR1 SEHNR, CDR2 FQNEAQ (reference sequence). With 4 bases clipped from V and 6 bases from J, the junction kept 6 bases outside the gene matches. This CDR3 is built from 15 residues. The CDR3 region is CASSSGQGRYEKLFF. DNA for the CDR3: TGTGCCAGCAGCTCGGGACAGGGACGGTATGAAAAACTGTTTTTT.

The sample holds many counts of this clone. This rearrangement joins TRBV4-2 to TRBJ1-4; 8 nucleotides agree with TRBD1. The CDR3 runs 15 residues. V shed 0 bases, J shed 8 bases, and the junction held 5 bases outside the gene matches. Looked up from germline, CDR1 is LGHNA and CDR2 is YNFKEQ. The CDR3 DNA reads as TGTGCCAGCAGCCAAGATCTCGGGACAGGCGAAAAACTGTTTTTT. Its translation is CASSQDLGTGEKLFF.

The chain couples TRBV6-5 to TRBJ1-2, with 10 nucleotides matching TRBD1. The CDR3 is 13 residues long. Germline V gives CDR1 MNHEY, CDR2 SVGAGI. J lost 7 bases, V lost 11 bases, and 10 bases had no gene match. The CDR3 region is CASQDRGIGGYTF. The CDR3 DNA reads as TGTGCCTCCCAGGACAGGGGGATTGGTGGCTACACCTTC.

The chain has TRBV2 and TRBJ2-7, with a weak D call TRBD1 (6 bases). The CDR3 contains 15 residues. Germline CDR1 and CDR2: SNHLY and FYNNEI. The V gene lost 5 bases and the J gene lost 0 bases, with 14 bases spanning the gap. The CDR3 bases are TGTGCCAGCAGTATACAGGGTCTGGGCTCCTACGAGCAGTACTTC. Its translation is CASSIQGLGSYEQYF. The variable domain in full, completed from reference TRBV2 and TRBJ2-7, reads EPEVTQTPSHQVTQMGQEVILRCVPISNHLYFYWYRQILGQKVEFLVSFYNNEISEKSEIFDDQFSVERPDGSNFTLKIRSTKLEDSAMYFCASSIQGLGSYEQYFGPGTRLTVT.

The chain carries TRBV5-1 and TRBJ1-1; a possible D gene is TRBD1 (5 bases). Germline V lookup: CDR1 SGHRS, CDR2 YFSETQ. With 4 bases removed from V and 3 bases from J, the gap between germline ends came to 19 bases. The CDR3 has 16 residues. CDR3 DNA sequence: TGCGCCAGCAGCAGAGGGGCGCTGGTTGATCACACTGAAGCTTTCTTT. Its protein is CASSRGALVDHTEAFF.

The CDR3 nucleotides are TGTGCCAGCAGCGTTGGACAGGGAACCGCCGGGGAGCTGTTTTTT. It encodes CASSVGQGTAGELFF. The chain is built from TRBV11-2 and TRBJ2-2, with TRBD1 identical over 8 bases. The germline V gene has CDR1 SGHAT and CDR2 FQNNGV. The CDR3 loop spans 15 amino acids. V shed 5 bases and J 6 bases; nucleotides not matched to a gene: 8. Full variable domain (remainder filled in from reference TRBV11-2 and TRBJ2-2): EAGVAQSPRYKIIEKRQSVAFWCNPISGHATLYWYQQILGQGPKLLIQFQNNGVVDDSQLPKDRFSAERLKGVDSTLKIQPAKLEDSAVYLCASSVGQGTAGELFFGEGSRLTVL.

This chain links TRBV4-2 with TRBJ2-7; the D gene is possibly TRBD2 (5 bases). Trimming removed 3 bases at V and 4 bases at J, with 10 bases between. Germline loops: CDR1 LGHNA, CDR2 YNFKEQ. The CDR3 is made up of 13 amino acids. The CDR3 DNA is TGTGCCAGCAGCCAGGATGGGGAGTACGAGCAGTACTTC. Translating gives CASSQDGEYEQYF.

The chain is built from TRBV7-9 and TRBJ1-1; 7 nucleotides line up with TRBD1. Germline V lookup: CDR1 SEHNR, CDR2 FQNEAQ (reference sequence). This CDR3 is 15 amino acids long. Germline trimming cut 1 base from V and 4 bases from J; bases unmatched to any gene: 6. CDR3 sequence: CASSLVEGAVTEAFF. CDR3 DNA sequence: TGTGCCAGCAGCTTAGTAGAGGGGGCAGTCACTGAAGCTTTCTTT.

Many counts were recorded for this clone. The chain recombines TRBV29-1 with TRBJ1-4; D is unresolved. Trimming cost V 5 bases and J 4 bases, with 17 bases left between them. In germline, CDR1 is SQVTM, CDR2 ANQGSEA. The CDR3 has 15 residues. CDR3: CSVIDPLAGNEKLFF. The CDR3 DNA follows: TGCAGCGTTATAGACCCCCTGGCCGGTAATGAAAAACTGTTTTTT.

The V gene is TRBV5-6, the J gene TRBJ1-4, with TRBD1 matching over 9 bases. The CDR3 covers 14 residues. Looked up from germline, CDR1 is SGHDT and CDR2 is YYEEEE. V shed 4 bases, J shed 10 bases, and the junction held 8 bases outside the gene matches. The CDR3 region is CASSPGQGEGKLFF. The DNA of the CDR3 is TGTGCCAGCAGCCCGGGACAGGGAGAGGGAAAACTGTTTTTT.

V usage is TRBV11-3 and J usage is TRBJ2-7; 11 bases are shared with TRBD1. CDR1 SGHNT and CDR2 YENEEA come from the germline V gene. V shed 5 bases and J 7 bases; nucleotides not matched to a gene: 7. This CDR3 has 14 residues. The CDR3 DNA reads TGTGCCAGCAGCCCCGGGGGACAGGGGGAGGAGCAGTACTTC. It is translated as CASSPGGQGEEQYF.

This clone was counted once. The chain combines TRBV4-1 with TRBJ2-5, with unresolved D. Trimming removed 2 bases from V and 5 bases from J, with 15 bases in between. Looked up from germline, CDR1 is MGHRA and CDR2 is YSYEKL. This CDR3 is 15 amino acids long. The CDR3 loop is CASSQHPAVSETQYF. The CDR3 bases are TGCGCCAGCAGCCAACACCCAGCCGTCTCGGAGACCCAGTACTTC.

The CDR3 sequence: CASSPSQGSGRIDEQYF. The CDR3 nucleotides read TGCGCCAGCAGCCCGAGTCAGGGGAGCGGGAGAATCGACGAGCAGTACTTC. The rearrangement joins TRBV5-1 to TRBJ2-7, with TRBD2 matching over 8 bases. This CDR3 contains 17 residues. In germline, CDR1 is SGHRS, CDR2 YFSETQ. Unmatched junction bases numbered 17, after V lost 4 bases and J lost 5 bases.

This clone occurred a few times. The genes are TRBV2 and TRBJ2-2, with TRBD1 matching 12 bases. CDR3 length: 15 amino acids. Looked up from germline, CDR1 is SNHLY and CDR2 is FYNNEI. J was trimmed by 7 bases and V by 6 bases; bases with no gene match: 6. The CDR3 DNA reads TGTGCCAGCAGGGGACAGGGGGCGCGCAACGGGGAGCTGTTTTTT. It translates to CASRGQGARNGELFF.

V usage is TRBV2 and J usage is TRBJ2-7; 7 bases agree with TRBD2. The CDR3 totals 13 residues. CDR1 is SNHLY, CDR2 FYNNEI, per germline. After removal of 9 bases from V and 5 bases from J, the junction contained 10 bases not matched to a gene. CDR3 sequence: CASRGGRAHEQYF. The CDR3, as DNA: TGTGCCAGTCGGGGAGGGAGGGCCCACGAGCAGTACTTC.

This clone came up a few times. The sample has other DNA sequences that encode this CDR3 too. This chain connects TRBV6-1 to TRBJ1-2, with 7 nucleotides matching TRBD1. The germline gives CDR1 MNHNS, CDR2 SASEGT. The CDR3 has 13 amino acids. V trimming: 2 bases; J trimming: 8 bases; junction bases outside the gene matches: 5. CDR3 nucleotide sequence: TGTGCCAGCAGTGAACTCCAGGGGGAAGGCTACACCTTC. Protein product: CASSELQGEGYTF.

A few counts support this clone. The CDR3 sequence: CASSLGGQGHRTQYF. The CDR3 nucleotides are TGTGCCAGCAGCTTGGGGGGACAGGGGCACCGAACCCAGTACTTC. The rearrangement uses TRBV5-4 and TRBJ2-5, with 10 bases matching TRBD1. With V trimmed by 0 bases and J by 8 bases, 7 bases remained unmatched. This CDR3 is built from 15 residues. Per germline, CDR1 SGHNT and CDR2 YYREEE (reference sequence).

The chain couples TRBV5-1 to TRBJ2-3; no firm D call. Germline loops: CDR1 SGHRS, CDR2 YFSETQ. CDR3 length: 15 amino acids. Trimming took 0 bases from V and 4 from J, leaving 12 bases between them. The CDR3 DNA reads TGCGCCAGCAGCTTGGATGGCAGAACAGCAGATACGCAGTATTTT. Protein sequence: CASSLDGRTADTQYF.

The chain links TRBV30 to TRBJ2-5, with D perhaps TRBD2 (5 bases). Matching the DNA end better, TRBJ2-7 makes the J call doubtful. Germline-derived CDR1 and CDR2 are GTSNPN and SVGIG (reference sequence). The CDR3 loop spans 14 amino acids. The CDR3: CAWSRGLGADEQYF. The CDR3 nucleotides read TGTGCCTGGAGTCGAGGACTCGGTGCAGACGAGCAGTACTTC.

This chain links TRBV30 with TRBJ1-5, with a weak D call TRBD1 (5 bases). The ends were cut back, 5 bases at V and 9 bases at J, with 17 bases in the middle. The CDR3 is made up of 13 amino acids. CDR1 and CDR2 from the germline V gene are GTSNPN and SVGIG (reference sequence). Here the CDR3 reads CAWGEGPARPQHF. The CDR3 DNA is TGTGCCTGGGGGGAGGGACCTGCTCGGCCCCAGCATTTT.

The rearrangement links TRBV5-5 to TRBJ2-7, with 10 bases lining up with TRBD2. V dropped 0 bases and J dropped 6; count of bases not matched to a gene: 6. This CDR3 spans 15 amino acids. Germline loops: CDR1 SGHKS, CDR2 YYEKEE (reference sequence). The DNA for the CDR3 is TGTGCCAGCAGCTTGGTAGCAGCGGGAGGGTTCGAGCAGTACTTC. Residues: CASSLVAAGGFEQYF.